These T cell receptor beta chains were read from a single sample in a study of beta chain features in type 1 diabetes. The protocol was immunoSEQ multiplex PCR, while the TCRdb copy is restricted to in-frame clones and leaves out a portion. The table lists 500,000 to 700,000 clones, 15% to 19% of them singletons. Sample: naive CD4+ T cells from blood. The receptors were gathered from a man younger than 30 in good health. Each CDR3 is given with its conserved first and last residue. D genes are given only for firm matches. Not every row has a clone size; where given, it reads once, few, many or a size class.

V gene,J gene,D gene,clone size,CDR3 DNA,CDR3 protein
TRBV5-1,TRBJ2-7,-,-,TGCGCCAGCAGCAGTTTTGCGGGCGCGGGCGAGCAGTACTTC,CASSSFAGAGEQYF
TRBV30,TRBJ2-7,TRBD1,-,TGTGCCTGGAGGAAGACAGGGGCCTACGAGCAGTACTTC,CAWRKTGAYEQYF
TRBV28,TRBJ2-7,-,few,TGTGCCAGCAGTTGGGGCTCCTACGAGCAGTACTTC,CASSWGSYEQYF
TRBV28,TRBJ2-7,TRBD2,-,TGTGCCAGCAGCTGGAGTAGCGGGACCTACGAGCAGTACTTC,CASSWSSGTYEQYF
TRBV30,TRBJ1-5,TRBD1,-,TGTGCCTGGAGTAGGACAGGGGGTCAGCCCCAGCATTTT,CAWSRTGGQPQHF
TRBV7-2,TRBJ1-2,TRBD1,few,TGTGCCAGCAGCCTAAGGACAGGCGGGGCCTATGGCTACACCTTC,CASSLRTGGAYGYTF
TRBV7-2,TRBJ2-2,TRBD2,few,TGTGCCAGCAGCGCCCGACTAGCGGGGCGCACCGGGGAGCTGTTTTTT,CASSARLAGRTGELFF
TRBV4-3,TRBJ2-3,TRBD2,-,TGCGCCAGCAGCCAAAAACGGGGTATAGCGGGCGCTGGAGATACGCAGTATTTT,CASSQKRGIAGAGDTQYF
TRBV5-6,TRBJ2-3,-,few,TGTGCCAGCAGCTTTGGCGGGCGGGGCACAGATACGCAGTATTTT,CASSFGGRGTDTQYF
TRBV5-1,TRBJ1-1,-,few,TGCGCCAGCAGCTTGGCCGTGGATAACACTGAAGCTTTCTTT,CASSLAVDNTEAFF
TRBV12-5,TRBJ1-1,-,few,TGTGCTAGTGGAAGGGGAGGCACTGAAGCTTTCTTT,CASGRGGTEAFF
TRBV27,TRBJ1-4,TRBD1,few,TGTGCCACCTCGGGACAGGGGTTAAGTGAAAAACTGTTTTTT,CATSGQGLSEKLFF
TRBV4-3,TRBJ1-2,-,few,TGCGCCAGCAGCCAACCCGGGGGGTATGGCTACACCTTC,CASSQPGGYGYTF
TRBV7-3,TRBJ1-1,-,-,TGTGCCAGCAGCCCCAGGGAGGGGATGGGCACTGAAGCTTTCTTT,CASSPREGMGTEAFF
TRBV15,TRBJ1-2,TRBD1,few,TGTGCCACCAGCAGAGATCCGAGACAGGGCCATGGCTACACCTTC,CATSRDPRQGHGYTF
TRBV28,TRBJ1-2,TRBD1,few,TGTGCCAGCAGTTCATACGACAGGGGAGGTAACTATGGCTACACCTTC,CASSSYDRGGNYGYTF
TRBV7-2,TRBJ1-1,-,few,TGTGCCAGCAGCTTTGGGGCAGGGAACACTGAAGCTTTCTTT,CASSFGAGNTEAFF
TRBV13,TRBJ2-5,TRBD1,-,TGTGCCAGCAGCCCGCGGACAGGGGAAAGGGTGACCCAGTACTTC,CASSPRTGERVTQYF
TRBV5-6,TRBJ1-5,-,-,TGTGCCAGCAGCTTGGACAGGGCCAATCAGCCCCAGCATTTT,CASSLDRANQPQHF
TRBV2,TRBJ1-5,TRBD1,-,TGTGCCAGCAGTGATGGACAGGTGGGAGGGATGCCCCAGCATTTT,CASSDGQVGGMPQHF
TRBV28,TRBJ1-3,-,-,TGTGCCAGCAGTTTAAGCGGGGCCGGCTCTGGAAACACCATATATTTT,CASSLSGAGSGNTIYF
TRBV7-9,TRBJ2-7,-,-,TGTGCCAGCAGCTTTGGGGCGTTAAGCGGCTACGAGCAGTACTTC,CASSFGALSGYEQYF
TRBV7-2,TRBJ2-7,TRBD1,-,TGTGCCAGCAGCTTATCCGGGACAGGCTACGAGCAGTACTTC,CASSLSGTGYEQYF
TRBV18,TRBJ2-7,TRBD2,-,TGTGCCAGCTCGCCGCTAGCGGGGGGTTCCTCCTACGAGCAGTACTTC,CASSPLAGGSSYEQYF
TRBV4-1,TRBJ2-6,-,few,TGCGCCAGCAGCCAAGATCCCAGAAACTCTGGGGCCAACGTCCTGACTTTC,CASSQDPRNSGANVLTF
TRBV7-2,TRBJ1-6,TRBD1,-,TGTGCCAGCAGCTTAAGTTGGGTTACAGGGGGAAATTCACCCCTCCACTTT,CASSLSWVTGGNSPLHF
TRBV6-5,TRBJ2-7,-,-,TGTGCCAGCAGTTACTCGAGAGGGGGCTACGAGCAGTACTTC,CASSYSRGGYEQYF